These 9 T cell receptor beta chains were all obtained from the same sample, sequenced in a study of glioma-infiltrating T cells. The iRepertoire nested amplicon-rescue multiplex PCR amplified TCR alpha and beta CDR3s from RNA. TCRdb recomputed calls from the multiplex PCR reads with MiXCR, one row per CDR3 protein. The sample holds roughly 190,000 distinct CDR3 sequences, 30% to 40% seen once. Material for sequencing was glioma tissue, nonneoplastic brain tissue, or PBMCs (not recorded which). Every receptor here comes from a human donor with low-grade glioma or glioblastoma, undergoing nonglioma brain surgery, or in good health (not recorded which).

The chain links TRBV19 to TRBJ1-5; 7 bases are shared with TRBD1. The CDR3 consists of 16 residues. After removal of 9 bases from V and 3 bases from J, the junction contained 14 bases not matched to a gene. Germline loops: CDR1 LNHDA, CDR2 SQIVND (reference sequence). The chain's CDR3 is CASLKSTGSYNQPQHF. CDR3 DNA: TGTGCCAGCCTAAAATCGACAGGGTCTTACAATCAGCCCCAGCATTTT.

The rearrangement joins TRBV30 to TRBJ1-2; unclear D gene. The V and J ends lost 3 bases and 8 bases respectively, with 10 bases between them. Germline assignment: CDR1 GTSNPN and CDR2 SVGIG (reference sequence). This CDR3 has 11 residues. The CDR3 DNA follows: TGTGCCTGGAGCGTAGAGATCGGCTACACCTTC. Encoded protein: CAWSVEIGYTF.

This clonotype was detected ten times or more. The chain links TRBV20-1 to TRBJ2-1; TRBD2 agrees at 10 bases. The CDR3 runs 15 residues. Germline CDR1 and CDR2: DFQATT and SNEGSKA (reference sequence). The V gene end was trimmed by 5 bases and the J gene end by 8 bases; junction bases not matched to a gene: 12. CDR3 coding DNA: TGCAGTGCTGCCCTCCCTAGCGGGAGTGGCCATGAGCAGTTCTTC. It codes for CSAALPSGSGHEQFF.

This clonotype was seen repeatedly, ten times or more. This chain uses TRBV20-1 with TRBJ1-1, with D uncertain. The CDR3 sequence is 13 residues long. The germline CDR1 and CDR2 sequences are DFQATT and SNEGSKA (reference sequence). Trimming shortened V by 1 base and J by 10 bases, and 16 bases separated the two germline ends. The CDR3 DNA is TGCAGTGCTAGAGTCGGGGAGCTCCTGGGAGCTTTCTTT. This encodes CSARVGELLGAFF.

This clonotype has only a few counts. V and J are TRBV7-9 and TRBJ2-7; 8 positions match TRBD1. Germline V gene data show CDR1 as SEHNR and CDR2 as FQNEAQ (reference sequence). The CDR3 is 13 amino acids. J was trimmed by 2 bases and V by 6 bases; bases with no gene match: 3. CDR3 nucleotide sequence: TGTGCCAGCAGTTTGACAGGGGCCTACGAGCAGTACTTC. It yields the protein CASSLTGAYEQYF.

V and J are TRBV27 and TRBJ2-5; 15 bases are shared with TRBD2. Unmatched junction bases numbered 6, after V lost 6 bases and J lost 4 bases. The CDR3 sequence is 16 residues long. The V gene's germline CDR1 is MNHEY and CDR2 SMNVEV (reference sequence). In DNA, the CDR3 is TGTGCCAGCAGCTCCGGACTAGCGGGAGGGCGAGAGACCCAGTACTTC. Translating it yields CASSSGLAGGRETQYF.

This clonotype was detected ten times or more. The chain couples TRBV15 to TRBJ1-2; TRBD1 matches 7 bases. Germline assignment: CDR1 LNHNV and CDR2 YYDKDF (reference sequence). This CDR3 region has 17 residues. After removal of 3 bases from V and 0 bases from J, the junction contained 10 bases not matched to a gene. CDR3 amino acids: CATSSDWGQRTNYGYTF. The CDR3 bases are TGTGCCACCAGCAGTGACTGGGGACAGCGAACTAACTATGGCTACACCTTC.

This clonotype was observed many times. Relative to the germline gene, one junction end is altered; a read error may explain this. This chain uses TRBV20-1 with TRBJ2-1; TRBD1 might be the D (6 bases). Germline values: CDR1 DFQATT, CDR2 SNEGSKA (reference sequence). The CDR3 covers 12 residues. This chain's CDR3 is CSARDRRGDPVF. The CDR3 DNA is TGCAGTGCTAGAGATCGCAGGGGCGACCCGGTCTTC.

In the case of this clonotype: This may stem from a read error, because a much larger clone lies one nucleotide away. This chain links TRBV3-1 with TRBJ2-3; D call uncertain. The CDR3 totals 13 residues. Germline-derived CDR1 and CDR2 are LGHDT and YNNKEL (reference sequence). CDR3 region: CSSSQDYWDTQYF. The CDR3 DNA reads TGTTCCAGCAGCCAAGATTATTGGGATACGCAGTATTTT.